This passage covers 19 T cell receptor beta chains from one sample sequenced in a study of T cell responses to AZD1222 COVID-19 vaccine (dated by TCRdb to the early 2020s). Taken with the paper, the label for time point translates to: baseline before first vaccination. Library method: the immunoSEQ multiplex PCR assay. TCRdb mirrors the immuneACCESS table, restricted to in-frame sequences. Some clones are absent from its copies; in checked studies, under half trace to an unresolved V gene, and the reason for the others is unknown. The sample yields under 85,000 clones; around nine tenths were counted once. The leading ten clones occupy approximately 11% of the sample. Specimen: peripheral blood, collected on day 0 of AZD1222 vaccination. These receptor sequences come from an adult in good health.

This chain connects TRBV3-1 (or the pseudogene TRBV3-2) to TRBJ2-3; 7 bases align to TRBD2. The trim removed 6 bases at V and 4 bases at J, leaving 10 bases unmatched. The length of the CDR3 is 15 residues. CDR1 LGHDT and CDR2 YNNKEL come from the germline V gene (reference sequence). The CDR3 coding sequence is TGTGCCAGCAGGCCGGGACTATGGGACCCAGATACGCAGTATTTT. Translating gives CASRPGLWDPDTQYF.

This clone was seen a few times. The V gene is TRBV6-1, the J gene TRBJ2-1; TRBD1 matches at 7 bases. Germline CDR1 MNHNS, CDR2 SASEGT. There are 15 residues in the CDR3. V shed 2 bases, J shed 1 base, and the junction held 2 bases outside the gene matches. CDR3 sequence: CASSESGQSYNEQFF. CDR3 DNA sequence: TGTGCCAGCAGTGAATCGGGACAGTCCTACAATGAGCAGTTCTTC.

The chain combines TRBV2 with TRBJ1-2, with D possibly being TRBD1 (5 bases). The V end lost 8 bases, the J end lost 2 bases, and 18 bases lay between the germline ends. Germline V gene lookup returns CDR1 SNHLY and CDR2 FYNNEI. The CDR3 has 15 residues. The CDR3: CASGRPATANYGYTF. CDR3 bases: TGTGCCAGCGGCCGGCCGGCGACAGCAAACTATGGCTACACCTTC.

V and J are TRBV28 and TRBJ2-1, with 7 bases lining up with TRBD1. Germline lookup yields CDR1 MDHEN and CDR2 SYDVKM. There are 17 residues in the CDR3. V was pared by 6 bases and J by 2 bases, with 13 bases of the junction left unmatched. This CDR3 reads CASRPTGAQSPYNEQFF. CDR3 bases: TGTGCCAGCAGACCAACAGGGGCCCAAAGCCCCTACAATGAGCAGTTCTTC.

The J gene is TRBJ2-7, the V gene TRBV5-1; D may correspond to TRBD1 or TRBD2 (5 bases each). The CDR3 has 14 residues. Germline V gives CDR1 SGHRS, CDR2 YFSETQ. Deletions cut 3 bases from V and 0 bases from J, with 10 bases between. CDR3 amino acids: CASSWGTRSYEQYF. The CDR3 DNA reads TGCGCCAGCAGCTGGGGGACCCGCTCCTACGAGCAGTACTTC. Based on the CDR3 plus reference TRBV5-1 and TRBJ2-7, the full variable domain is KAGVTQTPRYLIKTRGQQVTLSCSPISGHRSVSWYQQTPGQGLQFLFEYFSETQRNKGNFPGRFSGRQFSNSRSEMNVSTLELGDSALYLCASSWGTRSYEQYFGPGTRLTVT.

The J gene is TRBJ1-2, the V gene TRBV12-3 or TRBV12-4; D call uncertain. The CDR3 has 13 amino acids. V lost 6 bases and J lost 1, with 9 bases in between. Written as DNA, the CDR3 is TGTGCCAGCAGCGCGGACGTTAACTATGGCTACACCTTC. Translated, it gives CASSADVNYGYTF.

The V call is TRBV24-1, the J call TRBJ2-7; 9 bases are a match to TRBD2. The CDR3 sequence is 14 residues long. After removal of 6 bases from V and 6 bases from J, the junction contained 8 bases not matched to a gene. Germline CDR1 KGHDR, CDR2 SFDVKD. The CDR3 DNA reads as TGTGCCACCAGTTGTAGCGGGGGCCATCTCGAGCAGTACGTC. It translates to CATSCSGGHLEQYV.

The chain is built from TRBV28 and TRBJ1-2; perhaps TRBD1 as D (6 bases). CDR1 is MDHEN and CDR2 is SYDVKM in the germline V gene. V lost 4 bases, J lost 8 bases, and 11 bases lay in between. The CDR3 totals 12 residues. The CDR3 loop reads CASSSDSRGYTF. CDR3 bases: TGTGCCAGCAGTTCGGACAGCCGGGGCTACACCTTC.

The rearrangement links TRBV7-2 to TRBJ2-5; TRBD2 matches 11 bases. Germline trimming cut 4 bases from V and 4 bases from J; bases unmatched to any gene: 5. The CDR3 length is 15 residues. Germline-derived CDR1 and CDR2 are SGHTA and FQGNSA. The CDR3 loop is CASSSGTSGGETQYF. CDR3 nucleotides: TGTGCCAGCAGCTCGGGTACTAGCGGGGGAGAGACCCAGTACTTC.

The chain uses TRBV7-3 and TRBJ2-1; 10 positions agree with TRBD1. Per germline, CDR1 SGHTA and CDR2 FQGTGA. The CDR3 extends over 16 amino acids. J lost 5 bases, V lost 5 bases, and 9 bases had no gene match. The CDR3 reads CASSLPGQGINNEQFF. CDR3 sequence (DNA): TGTGCCAGCAGCCTCCCGGGACAGGGGATTAACAATGAGCAGTTCTTC. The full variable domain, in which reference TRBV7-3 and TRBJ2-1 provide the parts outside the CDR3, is GAGVSQTPSNKVTEKGKYVELRCDPISGHTALYWYRQSLGQGPEFLIYFQGTGAADDSGLPNDRFFAVRPEGSVSTLKIQRTERGDSAVYLCASSLPGQGINNEQFFGPGTRLTVL.

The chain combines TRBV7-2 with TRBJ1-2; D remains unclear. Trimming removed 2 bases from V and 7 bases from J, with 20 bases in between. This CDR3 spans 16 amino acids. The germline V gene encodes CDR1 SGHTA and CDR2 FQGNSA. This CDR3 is CASSLYGSSQLGGYTF. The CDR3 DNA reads TGTGCCAGCAGCTTATATGGTAGTTCGCAACTCGGTGGCTACACCTTC.

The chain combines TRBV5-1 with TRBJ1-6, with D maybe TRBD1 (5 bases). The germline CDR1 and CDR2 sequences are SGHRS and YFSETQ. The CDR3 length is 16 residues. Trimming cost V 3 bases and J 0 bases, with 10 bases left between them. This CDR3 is CASSSGGSSYNSPLHF. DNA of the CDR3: TGCGCCAGCAGCTCTGGGGGGAGCTCCTATAATTCACCCCTCCACTTT.

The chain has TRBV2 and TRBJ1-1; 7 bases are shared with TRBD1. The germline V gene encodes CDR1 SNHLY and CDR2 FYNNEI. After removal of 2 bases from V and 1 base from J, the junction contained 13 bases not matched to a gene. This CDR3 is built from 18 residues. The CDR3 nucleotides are TGTGCCAGCAGTGAAACTTTCCCGAACAGGGGAAAGAACACTGAAGCTTTCTTT. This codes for CASSETFPNRGKNTEAFF.

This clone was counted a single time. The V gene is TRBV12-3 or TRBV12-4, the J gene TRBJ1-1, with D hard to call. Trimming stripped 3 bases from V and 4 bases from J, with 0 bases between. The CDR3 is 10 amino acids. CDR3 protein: CASSFTEAFF. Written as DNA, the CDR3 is TGTGCCAGCAGTTTCACTGAAGCTTTCTTT.

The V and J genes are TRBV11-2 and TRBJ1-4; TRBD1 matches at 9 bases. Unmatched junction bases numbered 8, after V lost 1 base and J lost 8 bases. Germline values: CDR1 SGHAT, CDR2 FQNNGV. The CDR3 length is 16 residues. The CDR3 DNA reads TGTGCCAGCAGCTTAGTTTCGGGACAGGGAGACGAAAAACTGTTTTTT. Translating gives CASSLVSGQGDEKLFF.

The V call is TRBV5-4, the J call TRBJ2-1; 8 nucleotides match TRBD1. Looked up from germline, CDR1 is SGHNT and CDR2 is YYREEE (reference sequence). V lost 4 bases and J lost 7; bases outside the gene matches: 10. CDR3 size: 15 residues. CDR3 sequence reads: CASSPQGALGNEQFF. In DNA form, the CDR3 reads TGTGCCAGCAGCCCTCAGGGGGCCTTGGGGAATGAGCAGTTCTTC.

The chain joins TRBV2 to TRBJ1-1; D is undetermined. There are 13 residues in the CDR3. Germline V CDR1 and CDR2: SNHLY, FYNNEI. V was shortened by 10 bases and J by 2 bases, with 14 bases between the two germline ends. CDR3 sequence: CATKRAPNTEAFF. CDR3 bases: TGTGCCACGAAAAGGGCCCCTAACACTGAAGCTTTCTTT.

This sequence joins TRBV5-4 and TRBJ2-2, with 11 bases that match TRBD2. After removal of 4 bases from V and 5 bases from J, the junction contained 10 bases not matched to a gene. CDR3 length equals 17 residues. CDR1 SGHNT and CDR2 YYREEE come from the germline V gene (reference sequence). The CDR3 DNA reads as TGTGCCAGCAGCCCAGTAGCGGGGGGGCCTCGAACCGGGGAGCTGTTTTTT. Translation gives CASSPVAGGPRTGELFF. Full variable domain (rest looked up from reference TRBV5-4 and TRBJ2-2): ETGVTQSPTHLIKTRGQQVTLRCSSQSGHNTVSWYQQALGQGPQFIFQYYREEENGRGNFPPRFSGLQFPNYSSELNVNALELDDSALYLCASSPVAGGPRTGELFFGEGSRLTVL.

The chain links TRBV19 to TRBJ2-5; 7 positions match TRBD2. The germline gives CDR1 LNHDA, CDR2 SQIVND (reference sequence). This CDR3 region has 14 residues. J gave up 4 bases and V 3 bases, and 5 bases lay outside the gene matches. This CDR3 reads CASSIMSGVETQYF. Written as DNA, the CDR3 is TGTGCCAGTAGTATTATGAGCGGGGTAGAGACCCAGTACTTC.